These 15 T cell receptor beta chains came from one sample sequenced in a study of blood T cell repertoires in COVID-19 (dated by TCRdb to the early 2020s). Libraries were built with the immunoSEQ multiplex PCR assay. TCRdb limited this immuneACCESS table to in-frame rearrangements with V and J called. A share of clones is missing; checked studies link under half to unresolved V genes, and the rest is unexplained. The sample table lists roughly 190,000 clones, approximately 90% of them with a count of one. Clones ranked in the top ten supply approximately 4% of the sample. Sequencing was done on a sample of peripheral blood. These receptors all come from a human donor in a cohort sampled during active COVID-19.

V usage is TRBV5-1 and J usage is TRBJ2-7; 8 nucleotides align to TRBD1. The V gene end was trimmed by 4 bases and the J gene end by 4 bases; junction bases not matched to a gene: 19. Germline V gene lookup returns CDR1 SGHRS and CDR2 YFSETQ. This CDR3 comprises 18 residues. The CDR3 bases are TGCGCCAGCAGCACGACAGGGGTTGGATTCGATACTCGATACGAGCAGTACTTC. Protein sequence: CASSTTGVGFDTRYEQYF. Using reference TRBV5-1 and TRBJ2-7 for the parts outside the CDR3, the full variable domain is KAGVTQTPRYLIKTRGQQVTLSCSPISGHRSVSWYQQTPGQGLQFLFEYFSETQRNKGNFPGRFSGRQFSNSRSEMNVSTLELGDSALYLCASSTTGVGFDTRYEQYFGPGTRLTVT.

The chain has TRBV6-1 and TRBJ2-7; D is undetermined. CDR1 MNHNS and CDR2 SASEGT come from the germline V gene. The CDR3 runs to 13 residues. V was cut by 3 bases and J by 1 base, with 7 bases left in between. CDR3: CASSEPRSYEQYF. As DNA, the CDR3 is TGTGCCAGCAGTGAGCCCAGGTCCTACGAGCAGTACTTC.

The genes are TRBV18 and TRBJ2-7; the D is unclear. CDR1 is KGHSH and CDR2 is LQKENI in the germline V gene. CDR3 length equals 12 residues. V was clipped by 2 bases and J by 6 bases, with 8 bases between them. CDR3 sequence (DNA): TGTGCCAGCTCACCAGGAGCTGCCGAGCAGTACTTC. Translation: CASSPGAAEQYF.

The chain's CDR3 is CASSLGHPYEQYF. DNA for the CDR3: TGTGCCAGCAGTTTAGGACACCCCTACGAGCAGTACTTC. V usage is TRBV6-6 and J usage is TRBJ2-7, with a tentative D call TRBD1 (5 bases). The CDR3 has 13 residues. Germline-derived CDR1 and CDR2 are MNHNY and SVGAGI (reference sequence). V was cut by 4 bases and J by 2 bases, with 9 bases left in between.

The chain uses TRBV6-2 or TRBV6-3 and TRBJ1-1, with 8 bases matching TRBD1. Germline V gene data show CDR1 as MNHEY and CDR2 as SVGEGT. The V and J ends lost 0 bases and 5 bases, in that order; junction bases with no gene match: 14. CDR3 size: 18 residues. The CDR3 bases are TGTGCCAGCAGTTACTCTCGGTCCGGGACAGGTTATGAAACTGAAGCTTTCTTT. It translates to CASSYSRSGTGYETEAFF.

This chain connects TRBV15 to TRBJ2-7; 9 nucleotides match TRBD2. The junction had 7 bases not matched to a gene; V was cut back by 0 bases and J by 7 bases. This CDR3 is built from 15 residues. Germline loops: CDR1 LNHNV, CDR2 YYDKDF (reference sequence). The CDR3 region is CATSRDGGRAWEQYF. CDR3 coding DNA: TGTGCCACCAGCAGAGACGGCGGGAGGGCTTGGGAGCAGTACTTC.

This rearrangement joins TRBV14 to TRBJ2-3; TRBD2 matches 8 bases. Trimming took 8 bases from V and 4 from J; bases not matched to a gene: 11. CDR3 size: 15 residues. Germline V gene data show CDR1 as SGHDN and CDR2 as FVKESK. The CDR3 spells CASRERTGGADTQYF. The CDR3 region has the DNA TGTGCCAGCCGAGAGCGGACGGGAGGGGCAGATACGCAGTATTTT.

This clone was detected a few times. V is TRBV27 and J is TRBJ2-7; 7 nucleotides line up with TRBD1. CDR1 is MNHEY, CDR2 SMNVEV, per germline (reference sequence). The ends lost 8 bases at V and 2 bases at J; junction bases unmatched: 9. The CDR3 sequence is 14 residues long. The CDR3 nucleotides are TGTGCCAGCCAACGAGGTACAGGGGCCTACGAGCAGTACTTC. Protein sequence: CASQRGTGAYEQYF.

The chain combines TRBV14 with TRBJ2-2; 7 bases are shared with TRBD1. This CDR3 comprises 17 residues. Germline V CDR1 and CDR2: SGHDN, FVKESK. Trimming took 3 bases from V and 7 from J; bases not matched to a gene: 14. CDR3 DNA sequence: TGTGCCAGCAGCCACCTGACGACAGGGAACATTGGCGGGGAGCTGTTTTTT. Translation gives CASSHLTTGNIGGELFF.

The chain uses TRBV12-3 or TRBV12-4 and TRBJ1-4, with 7 bases identical to TRBD1. V was clipped by 10 bases and J by 8 bases; unmatched bases: 10. The CDR3 spans 13 residues. The CDR3 is CATRGSSGEKLFF. As DNA, the CDR3 is TGTGCCACCAGGGGGTCTAGCGGAGAAAAACTGTTTTTT.

This clone was found once. The chain is built from TRBV9 and TRBJ2-2, with 8 bases that match TRBD2. Germline V CDR1 and CDR2: SGDLS, YYNGEE. CDR3 size: 16 residues. V shed 3 bases, J shed 4 bases, and the junction held 8 bases outside the gene matches. The CDR3, as DNA: TGTGCCAGCAGCGCCGACCCCGGGAGGGCCACCGGGGAGCTGTTTTTT. Translating it yields CASSADPGRATGELFF.

The chain recombines TRBV30 with TRBJ1-1, with D unclear. With 2 bases removed from V and 2 bases from J, the gap between germline ends came to 9 bases. The CDR3 length is 13 residues. The germline V gene encodes CDR1 GTSNPN and CDR2 SVGIG (reference sequence). The DNA of the CDR3 is TGTGCCTGGAGTCCTCTTCCCAACACTGAAGCTTTCTTT. Protein product: CAWSPLPNTEAFF.

This chain joins TRBV9 and TRBJ2-3; 10 nucleotides align to TRBD2. Germline V lookup: CDR1 SGDLS, CDR2 YYNGEE. The CDR3 is 17 amino acids. V lost 4 bases and J lost 3; bases outside the gene matches: 11. In nucleotides, the CDR3 is TGTGCCAGCAGCCTACGATCTAGCGGGAGTCTTACAGATACGCAGTATTTT. Translation gives CASSLRSSGSLTDTQYF.

The chain joins TRBV6-2 or TRBV6-3 to TRBJ1-6; D uncertain. V lost 2 bases and J 6 bases, leaving 14 bases between the germline ends. The CDR3 runs to 16 residues. Germline V gene sequence: CDR1 MNHEY, CDR2 SVGEGT. CDR3 nucleotides: TGTGCCAGCAGTTACGGGAGAACCTCAACTAATTCACCCCTCCACTTT. This codes for CASSYGRTSTNSPLHF.

The J gene is TRBJ1-2, the V gene TRBV2; D may be TRBD1 (5 bases). The CDR3 extends over 12 amino acids. With 6 bases removed from V and 7 bases from J, the gap between germline ends came to 12 bases. Germline CDR1 reads SNHLY; CDR2 reads FYNNEI. This CDR3 reads CASRMETVGYTF. CDR3 in DNA: TGTGCCAGCAGGATGGAGACAGTTGGCTACACCTTC.